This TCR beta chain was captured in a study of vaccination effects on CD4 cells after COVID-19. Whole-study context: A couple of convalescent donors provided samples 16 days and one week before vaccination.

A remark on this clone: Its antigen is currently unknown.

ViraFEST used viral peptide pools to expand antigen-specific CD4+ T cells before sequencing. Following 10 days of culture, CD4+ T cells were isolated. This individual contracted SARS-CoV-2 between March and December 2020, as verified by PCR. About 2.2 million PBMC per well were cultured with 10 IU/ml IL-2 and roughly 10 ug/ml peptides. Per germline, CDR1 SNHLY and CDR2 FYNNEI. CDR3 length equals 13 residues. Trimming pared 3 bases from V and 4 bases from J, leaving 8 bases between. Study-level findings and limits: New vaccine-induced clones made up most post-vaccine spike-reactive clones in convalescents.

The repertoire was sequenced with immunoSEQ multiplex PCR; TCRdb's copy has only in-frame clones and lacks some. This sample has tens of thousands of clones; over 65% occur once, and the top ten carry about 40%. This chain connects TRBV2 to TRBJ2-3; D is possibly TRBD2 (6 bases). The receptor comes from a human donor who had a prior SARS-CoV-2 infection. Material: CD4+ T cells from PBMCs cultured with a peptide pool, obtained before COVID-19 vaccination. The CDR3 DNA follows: TGTGCCAGCAGTGATTCGGGGGCAGATACGCAGTATTTT. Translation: CASSDSGADTQYF. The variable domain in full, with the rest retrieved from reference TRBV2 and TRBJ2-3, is EPEVTQTPSHQVTQMGQEVILRCVPISNHLYFYWYRQILGQKVEFLVSFYNNEISEKSEIFDDQFSVERPDGSNFTLKIRSTKLEDSAMYFCASSDSGADTQYFGPGTRLTVL.